The 25 T cell receptor beta chains reported below all come from one sample, sequenced in a study of blood T cell repertoires in COVID-19. Method: immunoSEQ multiplex PCR; TCRdb's copy keeps in-frame clones and lacks some. The top ten hold about 2.4% of the sample, which has approximately 150,000 clones, under 90% seen once. The specimen sequenced was PBMCs or T cells enriched from blood (not recorded which). The receptors derive from a man aged 40-49 years with acute COVID-19.

The V and J genes are TRBV3-1 (or the pseudogene TRBV3-2) and TRBJ1-1; 8 nucleotides match TRBD1. CDR1 LGHDT and CDR2 YNNKEL come from the germline V gene (reference sequence). This CDR3 has 13 amino acids. V was clipped by 10 bases and J by 5 bases; unmatched bases: 9. The DNA of the CDR3 is TGTGCCACCACAGGGGGATCTTGGACTGAAGCTTTCTTT. Protein sequence: CATTGGSWTEAFF.

The gene calls are TRBV6-5 and TRBJ1-1; D is unresolved. Germline V CDR1 and CDR2: MNHEY, SVGAGI. The CDR3 contains 15 residues. Trimming took off 2 bases at V and 1 base at J, with 11 bases between the two ends. The CDR3 here is CASSYGGLGNTEAFF. In DNA, the CDR3 is TGTGCCAGCAGTTACGGAGGGCTAGGGAACACTGAAGCTTTCTTT.

V is TRBV4-2 and J is TRBJ1-1; 7 nucleotides agree with TRBD1. CDR3 size: 14 residues. Germline CDR1 is LGHNA and CDR2 is YNFKEQ. V lost 3 bases to trimming and J lost 7 bases; unmatched junction nucleotides: 8. The CDR3, as DNA: TGTGCCAGCAGCCATACCGGACAGGCCGGTGAAGCTTTCTTT. Its translation is CASSHTGQAGEAFF.

The genes are TRBV6-5 and TRBJ2-7, with TRBD1 as a possible D gene (6 bases). The CDR3 totals 14 residues. Per the germline V gene, CDR1 is MNHEY and CDR2 is SVGAGI. Trimming removed 5 bases at V and 2 bases at J, with 13 bases between. In DNA, the CDR3 is TGTGCCAGCAGTCCGCCCGGACAGCCCTACGAGCAGTACTTC. This sequence encodes CASSPPGQPYEQYF.

This clone has only one observation. The chain carries TRBV10-3 and TRBJ2-7; no clear D. This CDR3 spans 13 amino acids. The germline gives CDR1 ENHRY, CDR2 SYGVKD. V was clipped by 2 bases and J by 6 bases, with 11 bases between them. The CDR3 sequence is CAISEPSGSEQYF. The CDR3 DNA follows: TGTGCCATCAGTGAGCCGTCGGGTTCCGAGCAGTACTTC.

The V call is TRBV9, the J call TRBJ2-3, with 8 bases aligning to TRBD2. The CDR3 is made up of 15 amino acids. CDR1 and CDR2 (germline): SGDLS, YYNGEE. J gave up 2 bases and V 0 bases, and 2 bases lay outside the gene matches. Here the CDR3 DNA reads TGTGCCAGCAGCGTAGCGGGAGGGCCCACAGATACGCAGTATTTT. Protein product: CASSVAGGPTDTQYF.

The V call is TRBV21-1, the J call TRBJ2-1; whether TRBD1, the table's D call, matches the DNA was not checked. TRBV21-1 is shown as a pseudogene. This CDR3 comprises 15 residues. CDR3 DNA: TGTGCCAGCAGCAAGTGGACAGGGTTGGACAATGAGCAGTTCTTC. This encodes CASSKWTGLDNEQFF.

The chain joins TRBV5-8 to TRBJ2-3, with TRBD2 matching 9 bases. The CDR3 is made up of 19 amino acids. The V segment lost 1 base and the J segment 0 bases; nucleotides outside the gene matches: 12. Germline V gene data show CDR1 as SGHTS and CDR2 as YDEGEE. The CDR3 region has the DNA TGTGCCAGCAGCTTGATCGTAACTAGCGGGTTTGCTAGCACAGATACGCAGTATTTT. Protein: CASSLIVTSGFASTDTQYF.

This CDR3 is CAISEPHRASGVDEQFF. The CDR3 bases are TGTGCCATCAGTGAGCCTCACCGGGCTAGCGGGGTAGATGAGCAGTTCTTC. The chain combines TRBV10-3 with TRBJ2-1, with TRBD2 identical over 9 bases. V shed 2 bases and J 8 bases; nucleotides not matched to a gene: 13. The germline V gene encodes CDR1 ENHRY and CDR2 SYGVKD. The length of the CDR3 is 17 residues.

CDR3 nucleotide sequence: TGTGCCAGCCGTCCTAGCGGGGGTCATCAAGAGACCCAGTACTTC. Translating it yields CASRPSGGHQETQYF. V and J are TRBV2 and TRBJ2-5; 10 nucleotides line up with TRBD2. Germline CDR1 reads SNHLY; CDR2 reads FYNNEI. V shed 8 bases and J 2 bases; nucleotides not matched to a gene: 8. This CDR3 is built from 15 residues. The full variable domain, rest sourced from reference TRBV2 and TRBJ2-5, is EPEVTQTPSHQVTQMGQEVILRCVPISNHLYFYWYRQILGQKVEFLVSFYNNEISEKSEIFDDQFSVERPDGSNFTLKIRSTKLEDSAMYFCASRPSGGHQETQYFGPGTRLLVL.

This clone was picked up a small number of times. At the DNA level, this CDR3 is encoded by other sequences in the same sample as well. The chain links TRBV5-1 to TRBJ1-2; no firm D call. Germline CDR1 and CDR2: SGHRS and YFSETQ. V was trimmed by 1 base and J by 4 bases, leaving 8 bases between them. This CDR3 spans 13 amino acids. CDR3 in amino acids: CASSLSPFYGYTF. The CDR3 DNA sequence: TGCGCCAGCAGCTTGTCTCCTTTCTATGGCTACACCTTC.

This clone was detected many times. This rearrangement joins TRBV7-2 to TRBJ1-2; maybe TRBD1 (6 bases). Trimming shortened V by 4 bases and J by 5 bases, and 14 bases separated the two germline ends. The CDR3 spans 14 residues. Germline assignment: CDR1 SGHTA and CDR2 FQGNSA. The CDR3 protein is CASSSSGAGYGYTF. CDR3 coding DNA: TGTGCCAGCAGCTCGTCAGGGGCCGGATATGGCTACACCTTC.

The rearrangement links TRBV2 to TRBJ2-5; 8 positions agree with TRBD2. The CDR3 sequence is 15 residues long. The junction had 5 bases not matched to a gene; V was cut back by 3 bases and J by 2 bases. Per the germline V gene, CDR1 is SNHLY and CDR2 is FYNNEI. The CDR3 coding sequence is TGTGCCAGCAGTGACCCAGAGCGGGGGCAAGAGACCCAGTACTTC. It translates to CASSDPERGQETQYF.

This clone came up a few times. The chain employs TRBV2 and TRBJ1-1; 8 bases are a match to TRBD1. This CDR3 contains 15 residues. Per the germline V gene, CDR1 is SNHLY and CDR2 is FYNNEI. The V and J ends lost 6 bases and 1 base, in that order; junction bases with no gene match: 7. CDR3 in DNA: TGTGCCAGCAGGGAGACAGGGGCAGGGAACACTGAAGCTTTCTTT. It specifies CASRETGAGNTEAFF.

The chain recombines TRBV6-5 with TRBJ2-7, with TRBD2 identical over 10 bases. The trim removed 8 bases at V and 7 bases at J, leaving 8 bases unmatched. This CDR3 comprises 13 residues. The germline V gene has CDR1 MNHEY and CDR2 SVGAGI. CDR3 nucleotide sequence: TGTGCCAGCCCGGAGCGGGAGGGAGAGGAGCAGTACTTC. Translation: CASPEREGEEQYF.

This clone was observed once. V is TRBV20-1 and J is TRBJ1-1; D unresolved. The CDR3 runs 12 residues. Germline CDR1 DFQATT, CDR2 SNEGSKA (reference sequence). Trimming stripped 3 bases from V and 1 base from J, with 6 bases between. CDR3 residues: CSASAGNTEAFF. CDR3 bases: TGCAGTGCTAGTGCCGGGAACACTGAAGCTTTCTTT.

This chain links TRBV7-9 with TRBJ2-3; 7 bases agree with TRBD2. Germline CDR1 is SEHNR and CDR2 is FQNEAQ (reference sequence). This CDR3 region has 16 residues. Germline trimming cut 7 bases from V and 0 bases from J; bases unmatched to any gene: 10. The CDR3 loop reads CASTPRAGSSTDTQYF. CDR3 bases: TGTGCCAGCACCCCAAGAGCGGGGTCGAGCACAGATACGCAGTATTTT.

The rearrangement uses TRBV6-5 and TRBJ1-1, with 8 bases fitting TRBD1. CDR1 and CDR2 from the germline V gene are MNHEY and SVGAGI. Unmatched junction bases numbered 8, after V lost 7 bases and J lost 4 bases. CDR3 length: 14 residues. CDR3 sequence reads: CASIGDRGGTEAFF. The DNA of the CDR3 is TGTGCCAGCATTGGAGACAGGGGCGGCACTGAAGCTTTCTTT.

V is TRBV6-2 or TRBV6-3 and J is TRBJ2-3; TRBD2 might be the D (7 bases). CDR3 length: 14 residues. V dropped 4 bases and J dropped 2 bases, with 10 bases sitting between them. The germline V gene encodes CDR1 MNHEY and CDR2 SVGEGT. The CDR3 sequence is CASSWGGSTDTQYF. The CDR3 DNA sequence: TGTGCCAGCAGTTGGGGGGGCTCCACAGATACGCAGTATTTT.

This clone was seen a few times. The chain uses TRBV28 and TRBJ2-7; no reliable D call. Germline CDR1 reads MDHEN; CDR2 reads SYDVKM. Trimming removed 4 bases from V and 2 bases from J, with 9 bases in between. CDR3 length: 13 amino acids. CDR3 in DNA: TGTGCCAGCAGTTACCGGGTCCCCTACGAGCAGTACTTC. It codes for CASSYRVPYEQYF.

The chain recombines TRBV27 with TRBJ2-2; 8 bases fit TRBD1. Per germline, CDR1 MNHEY and CDR2 SMNVEV (reference sequence). V was clipped by 8 bases and J by 1 base; unmatched bases: 12. The CDR3 sequence is 17 residues long. CDR3 bases: TGTGCCAGCCGCCCCCTTACCGGGACAGGGAACACCGGGGAGCTGTTTTTT. This encodes CASRPLTGTGNTGELFF.

In DNA, the CDR3 is TGCAGCGAGCAGACTAGAAGAGCTGATACGCAGTATTTT. Its protein is CSEQTRRADTQYF. This chain links TRBV29-1 with TRBJ2-3; TRBD2 might be the D (6 bases). Trimming took off 7 bases at V and 6 bases at J, with 17 bases between the two ends. The CDR3 spans 13 residues. Germline V gives CDR1 SQVTM, CDR2 ANQGSEA.

This chain joins TRBV2 and TRBJ1-1; TRBD1 is a possible D gene (5 bases). CDR3 length: 18 amino acids. Germline CDR1 is SNHLY and CDR2 is FYNNEI. V was trimmed by 7 bases and J by 0 bases, leaving 24 bases between them. The CDR3 region has the DNA TGTGCCAGCAACCAAGAAGGCAGGGTGGGGACTATGAACACTGAAGCTTTCTTT. It codes for CASNQEGRVGTMNTEAFF.

J is TRBJ2-1 and V is TRBV3-1 (or the pseudogene TRBV3-2), with TRBD2 matching over 11 bases. V lost 3 bases and J lost 3; bases outside the gene matches: 13. CDR3 length: 19 residues. CDR1 LGHDT and CDR2 YNNKEL come from the germline V gene (reference sequence). The CDR3 spells CASSHLTSGGPPSYNEQFF. The CDR3 DNA reads as TGTGCCAGCAGCCACCTAACTAGCGGGGGCCCCCCTAGCTACAATGAGCAGTTCTTC.

This clone came up once. The V call is TRBV5-1, the J call TRBJ2-3, with 11 bases identical to TRBD1. The CDR3 loop spans 14 amino acids. J was trimmed by 6 bases and V by 4 bases; bases with no gene match: 4. CDR1 SGHRS and CDR2 YFSETQ come from the germline V gene. The CDR3 is CASSPGTGGDTQYF. The CDR3 nucleotides read TGCGCCAGCAGCCCGGGGACAGGGGGGGATACGCAGTATTTT.